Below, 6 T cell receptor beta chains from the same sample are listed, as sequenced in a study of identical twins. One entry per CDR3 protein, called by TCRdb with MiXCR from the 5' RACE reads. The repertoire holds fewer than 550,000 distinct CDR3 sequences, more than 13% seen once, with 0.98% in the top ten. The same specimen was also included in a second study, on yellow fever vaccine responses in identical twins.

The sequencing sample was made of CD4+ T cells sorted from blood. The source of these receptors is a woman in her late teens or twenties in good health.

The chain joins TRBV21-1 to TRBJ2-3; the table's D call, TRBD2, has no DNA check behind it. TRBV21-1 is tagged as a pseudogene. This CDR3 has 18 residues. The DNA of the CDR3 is TGTGCCAGCAGCAAGTGGGGGACGGCTAGCGGGAGCATAGATACGCAGTATTTT. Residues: CASSKWGTASGSIDTQYF.

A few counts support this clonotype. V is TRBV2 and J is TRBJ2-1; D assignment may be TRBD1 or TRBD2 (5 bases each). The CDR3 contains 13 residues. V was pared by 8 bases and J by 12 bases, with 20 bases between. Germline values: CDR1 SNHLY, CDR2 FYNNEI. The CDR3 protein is CASLNASGRGQFF. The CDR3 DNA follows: TGTGCCAGCCTAAATGCGTCGGGAAGGGGGCAGTTCTTC.

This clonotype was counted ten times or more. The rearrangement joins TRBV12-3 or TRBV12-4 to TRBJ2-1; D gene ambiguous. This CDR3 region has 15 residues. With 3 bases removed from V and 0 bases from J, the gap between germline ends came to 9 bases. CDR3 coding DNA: TGTGCCAGCAGTTTGCAGCAGCTCTCCTACAATGAGCAGTTCTTC. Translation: CASSLQQLSYNEQFF.

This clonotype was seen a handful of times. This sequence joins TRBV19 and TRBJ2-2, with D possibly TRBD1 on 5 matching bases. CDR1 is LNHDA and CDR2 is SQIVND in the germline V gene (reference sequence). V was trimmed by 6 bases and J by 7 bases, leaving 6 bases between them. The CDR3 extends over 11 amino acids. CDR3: CASRGLGELFF. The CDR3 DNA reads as TGTGCCAGTAGGGGGCTCGGGGAGCTGTTTTTT.

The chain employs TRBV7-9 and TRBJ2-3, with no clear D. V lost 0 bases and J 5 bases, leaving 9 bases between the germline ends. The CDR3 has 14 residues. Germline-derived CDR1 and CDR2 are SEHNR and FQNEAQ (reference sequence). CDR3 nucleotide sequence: TGTGCCAGCAGCTTAGCTGGCCGCATAGATACGCAGTATTTT. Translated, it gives CASSLAGRIDTQYF.

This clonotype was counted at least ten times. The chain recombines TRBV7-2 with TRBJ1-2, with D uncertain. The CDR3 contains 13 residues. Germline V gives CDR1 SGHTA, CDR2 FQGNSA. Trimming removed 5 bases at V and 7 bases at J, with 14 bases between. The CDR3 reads CASSPSGGLGYTF. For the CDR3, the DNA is TGTGCCAGCAGCCCCAGTGGCGGGCTTGGCTACACCTTC.